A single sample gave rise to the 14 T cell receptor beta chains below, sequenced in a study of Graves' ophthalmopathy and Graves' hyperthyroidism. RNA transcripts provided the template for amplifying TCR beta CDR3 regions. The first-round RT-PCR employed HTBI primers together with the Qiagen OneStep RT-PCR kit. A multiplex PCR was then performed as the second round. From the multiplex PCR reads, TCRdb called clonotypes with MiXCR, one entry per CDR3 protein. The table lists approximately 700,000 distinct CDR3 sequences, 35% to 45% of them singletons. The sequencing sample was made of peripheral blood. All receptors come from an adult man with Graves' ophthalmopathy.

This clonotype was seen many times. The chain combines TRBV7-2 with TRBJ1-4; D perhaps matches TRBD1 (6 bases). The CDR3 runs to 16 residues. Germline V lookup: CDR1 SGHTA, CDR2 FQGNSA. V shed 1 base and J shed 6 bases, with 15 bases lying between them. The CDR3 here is CASSLGRTETDEKLFF. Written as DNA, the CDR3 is TGTGCCAGCAGCTTAGGCAGGACAGAGACTGATGAAAAACTGTTTTTT.

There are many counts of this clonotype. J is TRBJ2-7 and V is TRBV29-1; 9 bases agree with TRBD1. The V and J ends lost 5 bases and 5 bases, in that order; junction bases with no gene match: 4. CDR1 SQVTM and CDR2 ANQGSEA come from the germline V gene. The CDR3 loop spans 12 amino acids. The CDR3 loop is CSVRDRANEQYF. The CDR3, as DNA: TGCAGCGTTCGGGACAGGGCGAACGAGCAGTACTTC.

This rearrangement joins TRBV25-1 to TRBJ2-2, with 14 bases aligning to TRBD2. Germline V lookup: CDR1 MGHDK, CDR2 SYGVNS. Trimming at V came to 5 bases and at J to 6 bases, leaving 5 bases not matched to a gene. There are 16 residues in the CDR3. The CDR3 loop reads CASSSRTSGRPGELFF. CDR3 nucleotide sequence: TGTGCCAGCAGTTCCCGGACTAGCGGGAGGCCCGGGGAGCTGTTTTTT.

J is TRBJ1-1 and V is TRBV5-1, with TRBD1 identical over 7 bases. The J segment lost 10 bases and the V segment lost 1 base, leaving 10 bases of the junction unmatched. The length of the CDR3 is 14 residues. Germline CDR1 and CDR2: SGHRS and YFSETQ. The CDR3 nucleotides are TGCGCCAGCAGCTTGTCCGGCAGGGGGAGAGGAGCTTTCTTT. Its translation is CASSLSGRGRGAFF.

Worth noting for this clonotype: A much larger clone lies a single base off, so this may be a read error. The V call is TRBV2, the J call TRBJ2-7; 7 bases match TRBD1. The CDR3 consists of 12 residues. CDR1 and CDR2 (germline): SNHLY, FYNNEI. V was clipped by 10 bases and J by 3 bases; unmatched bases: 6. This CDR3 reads CATETGHYEQYF. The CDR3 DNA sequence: TGTGCCACAGAGACAGGGCACTACGAGCAGTACTTC. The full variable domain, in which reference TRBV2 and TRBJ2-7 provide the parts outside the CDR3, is EPEVTQTPSHQVTQMGQEVILRCVPISNHLYFYWYRQILGQKVEFLVSFYNNEISEKSEIFDDQFSVERPDGSNFTLKIRSTKLEDSAMYFCATETGHYEQYFGPGTRLTVT.

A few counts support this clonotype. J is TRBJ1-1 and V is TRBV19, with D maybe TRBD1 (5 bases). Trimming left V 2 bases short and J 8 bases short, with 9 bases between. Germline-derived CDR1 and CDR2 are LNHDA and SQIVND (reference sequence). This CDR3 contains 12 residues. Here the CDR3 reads CASSITQAEAFF. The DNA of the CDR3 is TGTGCCAGTAGTATAACACAGGCCGAAGCTTTCTTT.

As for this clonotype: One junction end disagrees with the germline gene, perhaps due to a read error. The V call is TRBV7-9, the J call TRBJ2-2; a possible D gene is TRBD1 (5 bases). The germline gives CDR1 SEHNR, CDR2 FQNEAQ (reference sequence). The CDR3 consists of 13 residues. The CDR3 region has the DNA TGTGCTAGCAGCGTAAAGGGGATCGGGGAGCTGTTTTTT. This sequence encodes CASSVKGIGELFF. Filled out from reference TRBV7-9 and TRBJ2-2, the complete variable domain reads DTGVSQNPRHKITKRGQNVTFRCDPISEHNRLYWYRQTLGQGPEFLTYFQNEAQLEKSRLLSDRFSAERPKGSFSTLEIQRTEQGDSAMYLCASSVKGIGELFFGEGSRLTVL.

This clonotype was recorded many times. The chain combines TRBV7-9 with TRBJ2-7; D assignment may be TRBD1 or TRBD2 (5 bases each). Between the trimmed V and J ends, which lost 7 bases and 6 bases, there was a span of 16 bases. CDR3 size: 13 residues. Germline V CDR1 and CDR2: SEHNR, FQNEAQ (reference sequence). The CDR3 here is CASNPGTPIEQYF. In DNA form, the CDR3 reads TGTGCCAGCAATCCGGGGACCCCCATCGAGCAGTACTTC.

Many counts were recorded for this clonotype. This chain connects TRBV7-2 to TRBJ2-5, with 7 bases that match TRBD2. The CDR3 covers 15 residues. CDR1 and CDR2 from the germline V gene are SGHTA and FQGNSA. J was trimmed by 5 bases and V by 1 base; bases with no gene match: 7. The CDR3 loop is CASSLVGGGKETQYF. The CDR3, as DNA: TGTGCCAGCAGCTTAGTAGGCGGGGGAAAGGAGACCCAGTACTTC.

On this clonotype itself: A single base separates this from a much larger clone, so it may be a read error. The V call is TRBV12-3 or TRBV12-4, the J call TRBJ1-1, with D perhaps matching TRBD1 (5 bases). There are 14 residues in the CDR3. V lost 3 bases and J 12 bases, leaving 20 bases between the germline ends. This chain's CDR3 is CASSFGVQTAETFF. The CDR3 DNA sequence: TGTGCCAGCAGTTTTGGGGTCCAGACAGCAGAAACTTTCTTT.

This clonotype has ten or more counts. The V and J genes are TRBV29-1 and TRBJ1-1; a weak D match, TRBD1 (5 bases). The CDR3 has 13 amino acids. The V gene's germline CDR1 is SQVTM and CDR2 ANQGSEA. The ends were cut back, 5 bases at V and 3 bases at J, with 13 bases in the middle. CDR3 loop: CSVKSARDTEAFF. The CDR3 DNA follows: TGCAGCGTTAAGAGTGCCAGGGACACTGAAGCTTTCTTT.

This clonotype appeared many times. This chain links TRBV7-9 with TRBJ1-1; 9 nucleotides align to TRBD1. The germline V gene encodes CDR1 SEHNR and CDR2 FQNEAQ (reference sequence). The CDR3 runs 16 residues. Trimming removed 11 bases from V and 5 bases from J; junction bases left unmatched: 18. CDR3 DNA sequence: TGTGCCCTCCGTCGGGCCTCGGACAGGGGTAAGACTGAAGCTTTCTTT. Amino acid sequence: CALRRASDRGKTEAFF.

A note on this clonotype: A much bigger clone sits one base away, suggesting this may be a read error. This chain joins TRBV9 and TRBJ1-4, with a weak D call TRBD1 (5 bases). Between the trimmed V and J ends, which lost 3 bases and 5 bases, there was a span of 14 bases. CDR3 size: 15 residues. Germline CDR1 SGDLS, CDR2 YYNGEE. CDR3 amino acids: CASSAGWGPNEKLFF. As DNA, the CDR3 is TGTGCCAGCAGCGCAGGGTGGGGACCGAATGAAAAACTGTTTTTT.

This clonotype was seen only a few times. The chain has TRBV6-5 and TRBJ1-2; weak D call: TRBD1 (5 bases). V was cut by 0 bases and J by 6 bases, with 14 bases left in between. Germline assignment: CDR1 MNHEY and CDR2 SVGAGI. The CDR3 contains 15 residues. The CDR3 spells CASSYSFDRINGYTF. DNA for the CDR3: TGTGCCAGCAGTTACTCCTTTGACAGAATCAATGGCTACACCTTC.